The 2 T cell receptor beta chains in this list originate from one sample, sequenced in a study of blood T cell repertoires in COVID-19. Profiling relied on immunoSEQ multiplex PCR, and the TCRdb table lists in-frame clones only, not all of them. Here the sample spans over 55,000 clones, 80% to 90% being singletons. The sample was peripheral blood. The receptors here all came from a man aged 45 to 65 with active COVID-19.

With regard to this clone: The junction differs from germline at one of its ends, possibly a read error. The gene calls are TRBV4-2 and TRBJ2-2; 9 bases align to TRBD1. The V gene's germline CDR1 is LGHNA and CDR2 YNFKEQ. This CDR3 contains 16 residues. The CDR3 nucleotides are TGTGCCAGCAGCCAAGATGGGACAGGGAACGCCGGGGAGCTGTTTTTT. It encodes CASSQDGTGNAGELFF.

The CDR3 loop is CASSSGRGDPTEAFF. As DNA, the CDR3 is TGTGCCAGCAGCTCCGGACGGGGGGATCCCACTGAAGCTTTCTTT. The chain has TRBV5-4 and TRBJ1-1; D might be TRBD1 (5 bases). Germline CDR1 is SGHNT and CDR2 is YYREEE (reference sequence). V lost 3 bases, J lost 4 bases, and 16 bases lay in between. This CDR3 comprises 15 residues.